One and the same sample provided the 8 T cell receptor beta chains below, sequenced in a study of blood T cell repertoires in COVID-19. Sequenced by immunoSEQ multiplex PCR; TCRdb stores in-frame clones only, minus some. The repertoire holds roughly 450,000 clones, with less than 95% as singletons. Material for sequencing was PBMCs or T cells enriched from blood (not recorded which). Receptor source: a man younger than 35 who had recovered from COVID-19.

This rearrangement joins TRBV4-2 to TRBJ1-5; D is unclear. CDR1 and CDR2 from the germline V gene are LGHNA and YNFKEQ. CDR3 length equals 17 residues. V was trimmed by 3 bases and J by 7 bases, leaving 22 bases between them. CDR3 DNA sequence: TGTGCCAGCAGCCAGGATTCGGGAGGGAGGGTGCGGCAGCCCCAGCATTTT. It specifies CASSQDSGGRVRQPQHF.

The chain couples TRBV9 to TRBJ2-7; 13 nucleotides match TRBD2. V lost 4 bases, J lost 7 bases, and 14 bases stayed unmatched. CDR1 and CDR2 from the germline V gene are SGDLS and YYNGEE. The CDR3 has 17 amino acids. The CDR3 bases are TGTGCCAGCAGCCCAGGGGTGACTAGCGGGGGGACTAGGGAGCAGTACTTC. As protein: CASSPGVTSGGTREQYF.

The rearrangement uses TRBV15 and TRBJ2-5; D is perhaps TRBD2 (6 bases). The CDR3 has 13 amino acids. Deletions cut 5 bases from V and 5 bases from J, with 12 bases between. Germline CDR1 LNHNV, CDR2 YYDKDF (reference sequence). CDR3 in DNA: TGTGCCACCAGCGGCCCGGGGGACGAGACCCAGTACTTC. As protein: CATSGPGDETQYF.

The chain employs TRBV27 and TRBJ1-5, with TRBD1 as a possible D gene (5 bases). The length of the CDR3 is 13 residues. V gave up 3 bases and J gave up 4 bases, with 7 bases separating them. Germline loops: CDR1 MNHEY, CDR2 SMNVEV (reference sequence). The chain's CDR3 is CASSLSGNQPQHF. In DNA form, the CDR3 reads TGTGCCAGCAGTTTGTCAGGGAATCAGCCCCAGCATTTT.

In regard to this clone: Other DNA variants within this sample encode the same CDR3. This chain links TRBV5-4 with TRBJ1-1; 7 bases are a match to TRBD1. Trimming cost V 4 bases and J 0 bases; bases outside gene matches: 6. The CDR3 covers 15 residues. Germline V gene lookup returns CDR1 SGHNT and CDR2 YYREEE (reference sequence). CDR3 coding DNA: TGTGCCAGCAGCCCGAGACAGGGACTGAACACTGAAGCTTTCTTT. Its protein product is CASSPRQGLNTEAFF.

The chain is built from TRBV11-2 and TRBJ2-3, with 13 bases identical to TRBD2. Looked up from germline, CDR1 is SGHAT and CDR2 is FQNNGV. The V segment lost 7 bases and the J segment 3 bases; nucleotides outside the gene matches: 7. This CDR3 has 16 residues. CDR3 amino acids: CASKVLAGGITDTQYF. DNA of the CDR3: TGTGCCAGCAAAGTACTAGCGGGGGGGATAACAGATACGCAGTATTTT. The full variable domain, its missing parts supplied by reference TRBV11-2 and TRBJ2-3, is EAGVAQSPRYKIIEKRQSVAFWCNPISGHATLYWYQQILGQGPKLLIQFQNNGVVDDSQLPKDRFSAERLKGVDSTLKIQPAKLEDSAVYLCASKVLAGGITDTQYFGPGTRLTVL.

The chain links TRBV15 to TRBJ1-5; D gene ambiguous. Between the trimmed V and J ends, which lost 0 bases and 1 base, there was a span of 10 bases. Per germline, CDR1 LNHNV and CDR2 YYDKDF (reference sequence). The CDR3 is made up of 16 amino acids. CDR3 amino acids: CATSRDNQLSNQPQHF. CDR3 sequence (DNA): TGTGCCACCAGCAGAGATAACCAACTGAGCAATCAGCCCCAGCATTTT.

J is TRBJ2-5 and V is TRBV27; TRBD2 matches 11 bases. V gave up 6 bases and J gave up 3 bases; unmatched junction bases: 0. Germline lookup yields CDR1 MNHEY and CDR2 SMNVEV (reference sequence). The CDR3 runs 13 residues. The CDR3 is CASRGLAEETQYF. The CDR3 DNA sequence: TGTGCCAGCAGGGGACTAGCGGAAGAGACCCAGTACTTC.